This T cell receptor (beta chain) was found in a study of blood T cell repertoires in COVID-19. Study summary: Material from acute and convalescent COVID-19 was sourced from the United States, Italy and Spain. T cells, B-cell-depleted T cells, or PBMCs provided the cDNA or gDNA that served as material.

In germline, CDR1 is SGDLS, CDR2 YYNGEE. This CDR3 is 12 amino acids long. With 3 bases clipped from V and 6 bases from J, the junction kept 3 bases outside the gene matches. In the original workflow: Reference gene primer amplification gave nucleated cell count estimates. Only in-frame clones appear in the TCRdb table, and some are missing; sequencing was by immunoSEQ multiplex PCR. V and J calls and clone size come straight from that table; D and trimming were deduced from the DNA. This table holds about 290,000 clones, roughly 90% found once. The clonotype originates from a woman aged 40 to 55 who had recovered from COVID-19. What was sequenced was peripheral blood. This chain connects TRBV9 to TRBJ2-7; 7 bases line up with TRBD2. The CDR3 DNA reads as TGTGCCAGCAGCGGGACTAGGGGCGAGCAGTACTTC. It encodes CASSGTRGEQYF.